This entry features one TCR beta chain sequence. Trimming removed 3 bases at V and 4 bases at J, with 8 bases between. The germline V gene has CDR1 SGHDT and CDR2 YYEEEE. This CDR3 is built from 12 residues. Measured with immunoSEQ multiplex PCR; TCRdb has only the in-frame clones, and not every one. The table has tens of thousands of clones, less than 95% seen once. This specimen belongs to a study of T cell changes during pregnancy in multiple sclerosis. This sequence originates from a female donor with multiple sclerosis, enrolled in a pregnancy study. Specimen: peripheral blood, collected in the third trimester of pregnancy. The chain joins TRBV5-6 to TRBJ2-7; possible D gene TRBD1, 5 bases. The CDR3 reads CASSSQGYEQYF. Written as DNA, the CDR3 is TGTGCCAGCAGCTCTCAGGGTTACGAGCAGTACTTC. The full variable domain, rest sourced from reference TRBV5-6 and TRBJ2-7, is DAGVTQSPTHLIKTRGQQVTLRCSPKSGHDTVSWYQQALGQGPQFIFQYYEEEERQRGNFPDRFSGHQFPNYSSELNVNALLLGDSALYLCASSSQGYEQYFGPGTRLTVT.